This T cell receptor beta chain was sequenced during a study of quantifying T cell responses using KT2 cells. Overall study: cDNA was made from DNase-treated RNA using alpha and beta constant primers.

An oligo carrying a UMI was ligated to the cDNA 3' end. First-round PCR used 4 to 5 cycles and beta primers RC1.1 and RC1.2 covering TRBC1 and TRBC2. TCRdb reprocessed the UMI-ligation and nested PCR reads via MiXCR and lists one record per CDR3 protein. The sample records around 30,000 distinct CDR3 sequences, 10% being singletons. KT2, a clone with a known TCR, was spiked into unfractionated PBMC. In its sample, this clonotype was seen many times. The CDR3 length is 15 residues. V was pared by 1 base and J by 7 bases, with 8 bases of the junction left unmatched. Germline CDR1 is LGHDT and CDR2 is YNNKEL (reference sequence).

The J gene is TRBJ1-2, the V gene TRBV3-1; 8 bases fit TRBD1. The material sequenced was PBMCs spiked with cells of the T cell clone KT2. The TCR sequence derives from a human donor. The CDR3 protein is CASSQGTGRGRGYTF. The DNA for the CDR3 is TGTGCCAGCAGCCAAGGGACAGGGAGAGGACGTGGCTACACCTTC.